This T cell receptor (beta chain) was retrieved from a study of blood T cell repertoires in COVID-19. At the level of the study: COVID-19 samples from acute and convalescent phases originated in the United States, Italy and Spain.

This CDR3 contains 11 residues. Trimming removed 6 bases at V and 1 base at J, with 4 bases between. Germline CDR1 is MDHEN and CDR2 is SYDVKM. How the authors handled the data: Scientists estimated how many nucleated cells there were by amplifying reference gene primers. Method: immunoSEQ multiplex PCR; TCRdb's copy keeps in-frame clones and lacks some. V, J and clone size are those of that table, while D and trimming were read from the DNA. The table lists about 250,000 clones, approximately 86% of them singletons. The study drew participants aged about 18 to 90 years from 24 US areas. Allocation to cohorts depended on clinical history reported by the participants. A note on this clone: Other DNA sequences in the same sample also yield this CDR3.

The clonotype was recovered from a woman aged 30 to 39 with acute COVID-19. The chain couples TRBV28 to TRBJ2-7; D is ambiguous. The sample was PBMCs or T cells enriched from blood (not recorded which). CDR3 residues: CASSQSYEQYF. Here the CDR3 DNA reads TGTGCCAGCAGCCAGTCCTACGAGCAGTACTTC.